The source of this T cell receptor (beta chain) is a study of T cell clones after liver transplantation. This clone was counted only a few times. Antigen specificity is unknown. The CDR3 runs to 17 residues. V lost 4 bases and J 3 bases, leaving 18 bases between the germline ends. Germline V gene lookup returns CDR1 LNHDA and CDR2 SQIVND (reference sequence). Data came from immunoSEQ multiplex PCR; TCRdb stores just in-frame clones and leaves some out. The sample includes 55,000 to 75,000 clones, 70% of them seen just once. Study conclusions and caveats: Conclusions were preliminary, with small, heterogeneous patient groups. A larger donor-reactive than third-party decline suggested partial antigen-specific deletion.

This clonotype originated in a human patient who received a liver transplant. Some T cells may have come from the graft donor. V gene TRBV19 combines with J gene TRBJ2-2, with D possibly matching TRBD2 (5 bases). Here the sequenced sample was CD4+ T cells from blood, taken at the approximately 15-month timepoint. CDR3 amino acids: CASSRVEGRVDTGELFF. CDR3 in DNA: TGTGCCAGTAGTAGGGTCGAGGGTCGGGTGGACACCGGGGAGCTGTTTTTT.